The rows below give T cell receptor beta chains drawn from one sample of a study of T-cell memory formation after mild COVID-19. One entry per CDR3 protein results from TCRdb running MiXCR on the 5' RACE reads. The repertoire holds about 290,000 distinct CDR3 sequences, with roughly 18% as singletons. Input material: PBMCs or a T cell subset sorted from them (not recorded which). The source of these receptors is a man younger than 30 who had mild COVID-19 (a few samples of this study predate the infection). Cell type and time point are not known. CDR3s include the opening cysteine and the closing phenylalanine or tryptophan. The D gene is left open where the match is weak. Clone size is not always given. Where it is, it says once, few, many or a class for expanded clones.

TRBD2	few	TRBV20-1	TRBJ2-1	TGCAGTGCCCTGGGGAGAGCGGGGGGCCCCGCTGAGCAGTTCTTC	CSALGRAGGPAEQFF
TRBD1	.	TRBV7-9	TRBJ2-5	TGTGCCAGCAGCAGGGGGCTAGGGGGATTCCAAGAGACCCAGTACTTC	CASSRGLGGFQETQYF
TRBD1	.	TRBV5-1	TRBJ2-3	TGCGCCAGCAGTGGGACAGGGATGGCAGATACGCAGTATTTT	CASSGTGMADTQYF
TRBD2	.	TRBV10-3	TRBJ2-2	TGTGCCATCAGACAGGGGACTAGCGCCGGGGAGCTGTTTTTT	CAIRQGTSAGELFF
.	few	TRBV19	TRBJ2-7	TGTGCCAGTAGTATAGGTTCCCGCGGGTTCGACGAGCAGTACTTC	CASSIGSRGFDEQYF
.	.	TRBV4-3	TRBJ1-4	TGCGCCAGCAGCCAAGAGCGCGTCCTTTCTAATGAAAAACTGTTTTTT	CASSQERVLSNEKLFF
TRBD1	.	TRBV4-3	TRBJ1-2	TGCGCCAGCAGCCCCCGGGGGACAGAGACCTATGGCTACACCTTC	CASSPRGTETYGYTF
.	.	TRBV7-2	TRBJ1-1	TGTGCCAGCAGTCGAGGACCCGAGGATACTGAAGCTTTCTTT	CASSRGPEDTEAFF
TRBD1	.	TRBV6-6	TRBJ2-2	TGTGCCAGCAGTTCAAACACCGGGACAGGGAGGAACTTGAACACCGGGGAGCTGTTTTTT	CASSSNTGTGRNLNTGELFF
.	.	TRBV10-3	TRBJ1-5	TGTGCCATCAGTGACGAGGGCAGGGTAGGTCAGCCCCAGCATTTT	CAISDEGRVGQPQHF
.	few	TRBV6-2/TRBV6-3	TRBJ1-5	TGTGCCAGCAGCCACGACGGAAGCAATCAGCCCCAGCATTTT	CASSHDGSNQPQHF
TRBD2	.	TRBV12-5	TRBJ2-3	TGTGCTAGTGGTAACGGGGGGGGCGATACGCAGTATTTT	CASGNGGGDTQYF
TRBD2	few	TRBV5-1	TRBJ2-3	TGCGCCAGCAGCTTGATGCTAGCGGGGCGACGAAGCACAGATACGCAGTATTTT	CASSLMLAGRRSTDTQYF
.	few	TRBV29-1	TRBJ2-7	TGCAGCGTTGAAGGGCCCGGGACACTATACGAGCAGTACTTC	CSVEGPGTLYEQYF
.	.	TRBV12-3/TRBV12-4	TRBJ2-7	TGTGCCAGCAGTTTTCCGGGCCCGGGGCGGGAGCAGTACTTC	CASSFPGPGREQYF
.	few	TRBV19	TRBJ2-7	TGTGCCACCTTCGGGGCCCACGAGCAGTACTTC	CATFGAHEQYF
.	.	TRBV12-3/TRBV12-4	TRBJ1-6	TGTGCCAGCACGGGGGGGGGCAACACTAATTCACCCCTCCACTTT	CASTGGGNTNSPLHF
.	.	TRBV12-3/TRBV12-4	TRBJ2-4	TGTGCCAGCAGTTTAGGAGGGGGATCCAAAAACATTCAGTACTTC	CASSLGGGSKNIQYF
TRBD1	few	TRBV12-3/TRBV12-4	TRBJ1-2	TGTGCCAGCAGGGAATTGGCTGTGACAGGGATGGGTAACTATGGCTACACCTTC	CASRELAVTGMGNYGYTF
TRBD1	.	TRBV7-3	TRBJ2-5	TGTGCCAGCAGCTCGGGACAGGGGGCGGAGACCCAGTACTTC	CASSSGQGAETQYF
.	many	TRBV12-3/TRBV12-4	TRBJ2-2	TGTGCCAGCAGCTCCCGGGGTCTTTGGTCGAACACCGGGGAGCTGTTTTTT	CASSSRGLWSNTGELFF
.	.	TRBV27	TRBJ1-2	TGTGCCAGCAGTTCCGCCCAGGCAAACTATGGCTACACCTTC	CASSSAQANYGYTF
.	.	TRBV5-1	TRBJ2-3	TGCGCCAGCAGCTTGGCCATGAGCACAGATACGCAGTATTTT	CASSLAMSTDTQYF
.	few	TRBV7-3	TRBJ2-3	TGTGCCAGCAGCTCCGGGTCCGGGTTCGCAGATACGCAGTATTTT	CASSSGSGFADTQYF
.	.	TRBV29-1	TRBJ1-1	TGCAGCGTGCGAGTGGGACGACGGAACACTGAAGCTTTCTTT	CSVRVGRRNTEAFF
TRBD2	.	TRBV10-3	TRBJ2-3	TGTGCCATCAGTGGATCCTTAGCGGGGGGGCGTACAGATACGCAGTATTTT	CAISGSLAGGRTDTQYF
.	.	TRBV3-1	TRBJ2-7	TGTGCCAGCAGCCAAACCCTTTCAACCGTCTACGAGCAGTACTTC	CASSQTLSTVYEQYF
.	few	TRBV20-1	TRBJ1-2	TGCAGTGCTGTACAACAGGGTGCCTATGGCTACACCTTC	CSAVQQGAYGYTF
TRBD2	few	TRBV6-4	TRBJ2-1	TGTGCCAGCAGTGACTCCGGGGGGAGCAATGAGCAGTTCTTC	CASSDSGGSNEQFF
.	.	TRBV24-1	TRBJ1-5	TGTGCCACCCCTTTCCGGGTTCCGGGAGGGGGCAATCAGCCCCAGCATTTT	CATPFRVPGGGNQPQHF
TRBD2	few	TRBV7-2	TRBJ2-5	TGTGCCAGCAGCTGGGCGGGAGGTCGAGAGACCCAGTACTTC	CASSWAGGRETQYF
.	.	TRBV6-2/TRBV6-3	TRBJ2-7	TGTGCCGCGTCGCAGGGCCCCCACGAGCAGTACTTC	CAASQGPHEQYF
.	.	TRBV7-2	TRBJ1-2	TGTGCCAGCAGCTTAGACTGGGGGGCGGACTATGGCTACACCTTC	CASSLDWGADYGYTF
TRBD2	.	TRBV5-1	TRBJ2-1	TGCGCCAGCAGACGGACTAGCGGGGGGCGGTCCCATTCCTACAATGAGCAGTTCTTC	CASRRTSGGRSHSYNEQFF
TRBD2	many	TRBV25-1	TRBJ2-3	TGTGCCAGCACCCCTAGCGGGGCGAAGGATACGCAGTATTTT	CASTPSGAKDTQYF
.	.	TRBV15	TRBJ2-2	TGTGCCACCAGCAGACGTGATAACAGTGCCGGGGAGCTGTTTTTT	CATSRRDNSAGELFF
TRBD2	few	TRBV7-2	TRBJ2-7	TGTGCCAGCACGGGGGGGACCTCAGGGAGGGAGCAGTACTTC	CASTGGTSGREQYF
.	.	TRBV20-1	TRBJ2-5	TGCAGTGCTGGAGGGGGGGACTTCCAAGAGACCCAGTACTTC	CSAGGGDFQETQYF
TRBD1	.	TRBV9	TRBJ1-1	TGTGCCAGCAGCGCAACAACCGGGACAGGACTGGAAGCTTTCTTT	CASSATTGTGLEAFF
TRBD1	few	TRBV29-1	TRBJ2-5	TGCAGCGCGGACAGGACGCAAGAGACCCAGTACTTC	CSADRTQETQYF
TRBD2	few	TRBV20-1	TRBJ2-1	TGCAGTGCTAGAGATCGCCTAGCGGGGGGGAATGAGCAGTTCTTC	CSARDRLAGGNEQFF
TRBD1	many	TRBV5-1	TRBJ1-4	TGCGCCAGCCGACAGGGCATTAATGAAAAACTGTTTTTT	CASRQGINEKLFF
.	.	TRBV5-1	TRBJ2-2	TGCGCCAGCAGCGATGGACAGACCGGGGAGCTGTTTTTT	CASSDGQTGELFF
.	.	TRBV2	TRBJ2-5	TGTGCCGAGTGGGGCGGGGATACCCAGTACTTC	CAEWGGDTQYF
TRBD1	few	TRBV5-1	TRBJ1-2	TGCGCCAGCAGCTTGGCCGGGACAGTACGCGGCTACACCTTC	CASSLAGTVRGYTF
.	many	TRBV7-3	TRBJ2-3	TGTGCCAGCAGCTCGACTCCCGGGACAGATACGCAGTATTTT	CASSSTPGTDTQYF
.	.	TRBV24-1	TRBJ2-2	TGTGCCACCAGTGGAACAGGGTCAGAATCCGGGGAGCTGTTTTTT	CATSGTGSESGELFF
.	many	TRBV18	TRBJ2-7	TGTGCCAGCTCACCGATCGGAGTTGAGCAGTACTTC	CASSPIGVEQYF
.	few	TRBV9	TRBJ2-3	TGTGCCAGCAGCGTGTACGGGACAACTAGCACAGATACGCAGTATTTT	CASSVYGTTSTDTQYF
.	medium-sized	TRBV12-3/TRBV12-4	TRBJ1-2	TGTGCCAGCAGTTTAATCTCCCTAGCTAACTATGGCTACACCTTC	CASSLISLANYGYTF